This TCR beta chain was sequenced in a study of long-term antiretroviral therapy in people with HIV. Germline V gene sequence: CDR1 MNHNY, CDR2 SVGAGI (reference sequence). V was shortened by 7 bases and J by 3 bases, with 12 bases between the two germline ends. The CDR3 has 14 residues. To note about this clone: Its antigen is not known.

General observations from the study: Pre-ART clonal expansions dominated every time point's repertoire. Blood obtained between the mid-2000s and the late 2010s may reflect older ART regimens.

The libraries were made with immunoSEQ v3.0 at survey level. This table comes from immunoSEQ multiplex PCR, and its TCRdb copy is limited to in-frame clones, with some not included. The sample consists of 20,000 to 25,000 clones, over 75% of them appearing once. Every single participant having HIV got treatment inside the United States. The receptor was derived from a man in his 60s with HIV. Sample: unsorted PBMCs, taken 0.6 years after starting antiretroviral therapy. This rearrangement joins TRBV6-6 to TRBJ2-2; tentative D call: TRBD2 (6 bases). CDR3 in DNA: TGTGCCAGCACGGGCGGGGCCTACACCGGGGAGCTGTTTTTT. Its protein product is CASTGGAYTGELFF.